The 12 T cell receptor beta chains below were found in one sample sequenced in a study of early T cells in non-severe SARS-CoV-2 infection. TCRdb used MiXCR to reprocess the 5' RACE reads, holding one entry per CDR3 protein. Among around 25,000 distinct CDR3 sequences listed, 4% to 5.5% were seen once. The sample was whole blood. The receptor set was obtained from an adult who was a healthcare worker with PCR-confirmed SARS-CoV-2 infection or an uninfected control (not recorded which).

The chain is built from TRBV4-3 and TRBJ2-2; 14 positions match TRBD2. The germline gives CDR1 LGHNA, CDR2 YSLEER. This CDR3 is built from 20 residues. V was clipped by 0 bases and J by 6 bases; unmatched bases: 12. CDR3 residues: CASSQEGGLAGGRGPGELFF. In DNA form, the CDR3 reads TGCGCCAGCAGCCAAGAGGGCGGACTAGCGGGAGGTCGTGGACCCGGGGAGCTGTTTTTT.

This clonotype showed up just a few times. Written as DNA, the CDR3 is TGTGCCTGGAGTGGTCGAATCTTTGTTACTGAAGCTTTCTTT. Protein sequence: CAWSGRIFVTEAFF. The chain combines TRBV30 with TRBJ1-1; D remains ambiguous. Germline CDR1 reads GTSNPN; CDR2 reads SVGIG (reference sequence). Trimming removed 1 base from V and 5 bases from J, with 14 bases in between. The CDR3 has 14 amino acids.

This clonotype has a count of ten or more. J is TRBJ2-5 and V is TRBV7-6; no firm D call. This CDR3 comprises 10 residues. V lost 1 base to trimming and J lost 6 bases, with 0 bases between them. Per the germline V gene, CDR1 is SGHVS and CDR2 is FNYEAQ. The CDR3 nucleotides are TGTGCCAGCAGCTTAGAGACCCAGTACTTC. Its translation is CASSLETQYF.

This clonotype has at least ten counts. This rearrangement joins TRBV19 to TRBJ1-1; no reliable D call. V was cut by 3 bases and J by 5 bases, with 10 bases left in between. CDR1 and CDR2 from the germline V gene are LNHDA and SQIVND (reference sequence). CDR3 length: 13 amino acids. The CDR3 spells CASSIYVGTEAFF. The DNA of the CDR3 is TGTGCCAGTAGTATTTATGTGGGAACTGAAGCTTTCTTT.

This clonotype was picked up many times. The rearrangement joins TRBV6-5 to TRBJ1-2, with 7 bases aligning to TRBD1. V lost 2 bases to trimming and J lost 7 bases; unmatched junction nucleotides: 16. From germline, CDR1 is MNHEY and CDR2 SVGAGI. This CDR3 is built from 17 residues. The chain's CDR3 is CASSYGRKTGIGGGYTF. CDR3 sequence (DNA): TGTGCCAGCAGTTACGGGAGGAAGACAGGGATTGGGGGTGGCTACACCTTC.

In this sample, this clonotype turned up many times. V gene TRBV7-2 combines with J gene TRBJ2-3; D gene unclear. Trimming took off 3 bases at V and 3 bases at J, with 10 bases between the two ends. The CDR3 spans 14 residues. The V gene's germline CDR1 is SGHTA and CDR2 FQGNSA. The CDR3 region is CASSLVDGTDTQYF. DNA for the CDR3: TGTGCCAGCAGCTTGGTTGATGGGACAGATACGCAGTATTTT.

This clonotype occurred a few times. The V and J genes are TRBV7-9 and TRBJ2-2; the D gene could be TRBD1 or TRBD2 (5 bases each). CDR3 length: 15 residues. CDR1 is SEHNR, CDR2 FQNEAQ, per germline (reference sequence). Trimming cost V 1 base and J 4 bases, with 10 bases left between them. This CDR3 is CASSLGGIGTGELFF. The DNA for the CDR3 is TGTGCCAGCAGCTTAGGGGGGATCGGCACCGGGGAGCTGTTTTTT.

This clonotype was detected many times. This CDR3 reads CAWSVLSVGTDTQYF. The CDR3 nucleotides read TGTGCCTGGAGTGTACTTAGTGTTGGCACAGATACGCAGTATTTT. This sequence joins TRBV30 and TRBJ2-3; D is unresolved. Trimming took 0 bases from V and 1 from J, leaving 11 bases between them. The germline V gene has CDR1 GTSNPN and CDR2 SVGIG (reference sequence). The CDR3 length is 15 residues.

A few counts support this clonotype. The chain couples TRBV5-1 to TRBJ1-4; 8 bases are a match to TRBD1. Trimming at V came to 0 bases and at J to 5 bases, leaving 0 bases not matched to a gene. The germline CDR1 and CDR2 sequences are SGHRS and YFSETQ. There are 14 residues in the CDR3. CDR3: CASSLGTGNEKLFF. The CDR3 DNA reads TGCGCCAGCAGCTTGGGGACAGGGAATGAAAAACTGTTTTTT. Drawing the rest from reference TRBV5-1 and TRBJ1-4, the complete variable domain is KAGVTQTPRYLIKTRGQQVTLSCSPISGHRSVSWYQQTPGQGLQFLFEYFSETQRNKGNFPGRFSGRQFSNSRSEMNVSTLELGDSALYLCASSLGTGNEKLFFGSGTQLSVL.

This clonotype was found many times. This chain joins TRBV19 and TRBJ1-4; D is ambiguous. The CDR3 length is 15 residues. Germline V gene lookup returns CDR1 LNHDA and CDR2 SQIVND (reference sequence). Between the trimmed V and J ends, which lost 7 bases and 7 bases, there was a span of 19 bases. In DNA, the CDR3 is TGTGCCAGTACGGGGAGTGACTTCCGAGGTGAAAAACTGTTTTTT. It codes for CASTGSDFRGEKLFF.

This clonotype came up many times. The V gene is TRBV3-1, the J gene TRBJ1-2, with D perhaps TRBD1 (5 bases). Looked up from germline, CDR1 is LGHDT and CDR2 is YNNKEL (reference sequence). V was clipped by 10 bases and J by 4 bases, with 25 bases between them. The CDR3 runs to 16 residues. The CDR3 DNA sequence: TGTGCCATCGGCCCTCCGCCCGGGACGTTTTTCTATGGCTACACCTTC. Translation gives CAIGPPPGTFFYGYTF.

In this sample, this clonotype turned up a few times. The gene calls are TRBV29-1 and TRBJ2-2; D may be TRBD2 (7 bases). The CDR3 spans 20 residues. Per germline, CDR1 SQVTM and CDR2 ANQGSEA. The chain's CDR3 is CTVPALESLAKGGDTGELFF. Here the CDR3 DNA reads TGCACCGTGCCAGCGTTGGAGTCACTAGCGAAAGGGGGGGACACCGGGGAGCTGTTTTTT.